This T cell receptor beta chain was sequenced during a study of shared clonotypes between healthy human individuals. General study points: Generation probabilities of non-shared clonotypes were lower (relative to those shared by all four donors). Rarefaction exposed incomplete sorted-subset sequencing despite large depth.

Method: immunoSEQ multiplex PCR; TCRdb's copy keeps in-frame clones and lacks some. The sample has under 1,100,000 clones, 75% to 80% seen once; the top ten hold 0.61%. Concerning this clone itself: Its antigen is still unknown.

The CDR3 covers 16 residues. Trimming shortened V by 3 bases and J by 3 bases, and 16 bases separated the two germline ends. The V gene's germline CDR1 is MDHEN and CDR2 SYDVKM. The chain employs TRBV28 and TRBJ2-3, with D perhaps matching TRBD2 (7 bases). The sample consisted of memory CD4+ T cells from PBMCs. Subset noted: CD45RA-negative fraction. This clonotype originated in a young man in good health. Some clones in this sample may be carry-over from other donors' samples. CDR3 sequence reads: CASSLGGAGRTDTQYF. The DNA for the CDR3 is TGTGCCAGCAGTTTGGGGGGGGCGGGAAGGACAGATACGCAGTATTTT.